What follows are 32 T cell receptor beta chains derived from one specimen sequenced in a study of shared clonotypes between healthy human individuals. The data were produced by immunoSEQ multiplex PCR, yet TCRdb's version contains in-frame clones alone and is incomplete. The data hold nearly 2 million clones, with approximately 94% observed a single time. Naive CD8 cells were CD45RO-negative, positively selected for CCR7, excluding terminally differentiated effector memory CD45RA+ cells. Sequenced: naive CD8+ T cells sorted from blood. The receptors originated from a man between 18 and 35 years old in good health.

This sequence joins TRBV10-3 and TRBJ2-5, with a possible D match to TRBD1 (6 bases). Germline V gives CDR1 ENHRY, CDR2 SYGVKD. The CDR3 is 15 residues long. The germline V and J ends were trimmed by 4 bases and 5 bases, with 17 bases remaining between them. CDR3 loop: CAISGGTLPGETQYF. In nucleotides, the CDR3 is TGTGCCATCAGTGGTGGGACACTCCCCGGGGAGACCCAGTACTTC.

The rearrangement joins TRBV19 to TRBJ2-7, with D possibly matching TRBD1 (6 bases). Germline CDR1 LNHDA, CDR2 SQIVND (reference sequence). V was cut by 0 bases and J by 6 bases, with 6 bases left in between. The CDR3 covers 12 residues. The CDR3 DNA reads TGTGCCAGTAGTATAGACAGGGGCGAGCAGTACTTC. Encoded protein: CASSIDRGEQYF.

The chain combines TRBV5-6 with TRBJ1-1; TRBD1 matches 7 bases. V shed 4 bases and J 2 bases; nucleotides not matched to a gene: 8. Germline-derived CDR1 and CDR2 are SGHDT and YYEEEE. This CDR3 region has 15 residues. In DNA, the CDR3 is TGTGCCAGCAGCCACTCGACAGGGATAAACACTGAAGCTTTCTTT. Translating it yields CASSHSTGINTEAFF.

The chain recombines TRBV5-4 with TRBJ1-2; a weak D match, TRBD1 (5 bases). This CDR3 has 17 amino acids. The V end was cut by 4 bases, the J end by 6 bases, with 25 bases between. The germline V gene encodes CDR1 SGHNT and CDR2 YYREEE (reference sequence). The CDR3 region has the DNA TGTGCCAGCAGCCCCGGTGAGTGGCGGGACGGGATAGATGGCTACACCTTC. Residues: CASSPGEWRDGIDGYTF. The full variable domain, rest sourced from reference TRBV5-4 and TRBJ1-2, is ETGVTQSPTHLIKTRGQQVTLRCSSQSGHNTVSWYQQALGQGPQFIFQYYREEENGRGNFPPRFSGLQFPNYSSELNVNALELDDSALYLCASSPGEWRDGIDGYTFGSGTRLTVV.

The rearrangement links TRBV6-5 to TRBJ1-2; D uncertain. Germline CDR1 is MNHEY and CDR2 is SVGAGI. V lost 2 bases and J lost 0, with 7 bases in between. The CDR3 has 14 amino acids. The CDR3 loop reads CASSYTQSNYGYTF. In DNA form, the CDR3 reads TGTGCCAGCAGTTACACCCAGTCTAACTATGGCTACACCTTC.

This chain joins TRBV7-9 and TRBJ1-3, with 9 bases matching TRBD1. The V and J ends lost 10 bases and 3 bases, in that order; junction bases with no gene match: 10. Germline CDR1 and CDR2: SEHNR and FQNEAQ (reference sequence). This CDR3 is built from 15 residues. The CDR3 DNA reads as TGTGCCACCCTACGGGACAGGGCAGGTGGAAACACCATATATTTT. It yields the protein CATLRDRAGGNTIYF.

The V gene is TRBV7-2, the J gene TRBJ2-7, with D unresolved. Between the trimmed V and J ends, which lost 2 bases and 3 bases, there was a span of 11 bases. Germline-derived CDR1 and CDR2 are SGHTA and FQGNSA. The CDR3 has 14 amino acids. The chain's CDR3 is CASSLTPNYYEQYF. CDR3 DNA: TGTGCCAGCAGCTTAACACCGAATTACTACGAGCAGTACTTC.

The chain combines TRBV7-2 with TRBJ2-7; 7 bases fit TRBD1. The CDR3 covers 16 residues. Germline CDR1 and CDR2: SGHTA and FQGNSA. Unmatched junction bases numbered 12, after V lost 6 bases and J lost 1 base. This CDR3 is CASRPTPGTESYEQYF. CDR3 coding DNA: TGTGCCAGCAGACCCACCCCCGGGACAGAGTCCTACGAGCAGTACTTC.

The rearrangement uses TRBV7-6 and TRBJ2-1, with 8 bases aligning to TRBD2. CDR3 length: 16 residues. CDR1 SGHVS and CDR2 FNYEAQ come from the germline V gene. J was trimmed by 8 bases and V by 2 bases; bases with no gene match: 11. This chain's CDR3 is CASSLPPGGRLYEQFF. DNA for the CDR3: TGTGCCAGCAGCTTACCCCCCGGCGGGAGGTTATATGAGCAGTTCTTC. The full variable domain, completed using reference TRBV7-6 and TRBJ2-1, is GAGVSQSPRYKVTKRGQDVALRCDPISGHVSLYWYRQALGQGPEFLTYFNYEAQQDKSGLPNDRFSAERPEGSISTLTIQRTEQRDSAMYRCASSLPPGGRLYEQFFGPGTRLTVL.

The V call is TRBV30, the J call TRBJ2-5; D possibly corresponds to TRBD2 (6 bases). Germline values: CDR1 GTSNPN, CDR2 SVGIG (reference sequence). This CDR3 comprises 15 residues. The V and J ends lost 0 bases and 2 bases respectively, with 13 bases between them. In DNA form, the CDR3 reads TGTGCCTGGAGTGTAACGGGGGTAGGGCAAGAGACCCAGTACTTC. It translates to CAWSVTGVGQETQYF.

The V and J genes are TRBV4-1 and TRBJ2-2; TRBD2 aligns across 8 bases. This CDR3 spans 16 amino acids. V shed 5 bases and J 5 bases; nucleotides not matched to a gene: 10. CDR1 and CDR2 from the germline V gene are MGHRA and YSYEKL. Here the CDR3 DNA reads TGCGCCAGCAGCTTTGTACTAGCGGTGAAGACCGGGGAGCTGTTTTTT. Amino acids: CASSFVLAVKTGELFF.

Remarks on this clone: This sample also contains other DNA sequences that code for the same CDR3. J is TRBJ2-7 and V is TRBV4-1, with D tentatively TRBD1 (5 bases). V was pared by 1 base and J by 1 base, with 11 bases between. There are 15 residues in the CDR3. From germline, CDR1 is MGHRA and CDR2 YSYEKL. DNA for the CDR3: TGCGCCAGCAGCCAAGGGGCCCAGGGTTCCTACGAGCAGTACTTC. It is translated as CASSQGAQGSYEQYF.

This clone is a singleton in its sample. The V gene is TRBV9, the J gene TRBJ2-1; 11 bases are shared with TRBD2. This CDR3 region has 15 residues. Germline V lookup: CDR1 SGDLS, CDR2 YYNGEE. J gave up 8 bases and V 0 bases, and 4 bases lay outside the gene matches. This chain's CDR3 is CASSVGTSGLYEQFF. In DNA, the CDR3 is TGTGCCAGCAGCGTAGGGACTAGCGGGCTTTATGAGCAGTTCTTC.

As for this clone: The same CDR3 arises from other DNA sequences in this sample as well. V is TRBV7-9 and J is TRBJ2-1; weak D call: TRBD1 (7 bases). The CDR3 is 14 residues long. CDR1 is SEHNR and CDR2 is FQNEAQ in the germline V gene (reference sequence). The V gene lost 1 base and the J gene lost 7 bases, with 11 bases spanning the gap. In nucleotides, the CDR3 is TGTGCCAGCAGCTTAGGGACAGGAGGGAATGAGCAGTTCTTC. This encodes CASSLGTGGNEQFF.

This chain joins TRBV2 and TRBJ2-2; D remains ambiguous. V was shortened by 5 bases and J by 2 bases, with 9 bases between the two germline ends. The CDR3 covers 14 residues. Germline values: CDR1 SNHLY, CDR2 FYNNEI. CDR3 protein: CASSIAPNTGELFF. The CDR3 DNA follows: TGTGCCAGCAGTATTGCACCTAACACCGGGGAGCTGTTTTTT.

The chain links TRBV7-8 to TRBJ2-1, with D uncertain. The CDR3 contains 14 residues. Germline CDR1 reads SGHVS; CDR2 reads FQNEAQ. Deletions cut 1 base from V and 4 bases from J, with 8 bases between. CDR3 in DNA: TGTGCCAGCAGCTTAGAAGCGATATACAATGAGCAGTTCTTC. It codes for CASSLEAIYNEQFF.

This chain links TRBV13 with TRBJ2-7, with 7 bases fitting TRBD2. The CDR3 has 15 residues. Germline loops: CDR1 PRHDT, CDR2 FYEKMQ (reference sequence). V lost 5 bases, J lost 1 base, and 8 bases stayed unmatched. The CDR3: CASSMGGSPSYEQYF. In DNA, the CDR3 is TGTGCCAGCAGCATGGGCGGGAGCCCTTCCTACGAGCAGTACTTC.

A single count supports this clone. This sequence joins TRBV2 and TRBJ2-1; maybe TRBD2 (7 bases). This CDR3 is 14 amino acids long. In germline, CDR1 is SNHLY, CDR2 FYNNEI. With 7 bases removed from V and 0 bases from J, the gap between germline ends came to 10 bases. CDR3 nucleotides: TGTGCCAGCAAAGGGGGGGGCTCCTACAATGAGCAGTTCTTC. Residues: CASKGGGSYNEQFF.

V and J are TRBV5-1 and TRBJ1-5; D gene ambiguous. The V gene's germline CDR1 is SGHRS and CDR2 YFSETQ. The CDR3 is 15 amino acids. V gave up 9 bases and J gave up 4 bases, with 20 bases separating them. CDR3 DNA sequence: TGCGCCACCAAGGCGGTGATTTTGGGAAATCAGCCCCAGCATTTT. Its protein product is CATKAVILGNQPQHF.

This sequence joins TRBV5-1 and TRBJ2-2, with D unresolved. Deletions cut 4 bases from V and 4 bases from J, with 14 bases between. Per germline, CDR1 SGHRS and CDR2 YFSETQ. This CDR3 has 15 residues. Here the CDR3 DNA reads TGCGCCAGCAGCGACGGACCTTCGGGCACCGGGGAGCTGTTTTTT. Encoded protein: CASSDGPSGTGELFF.

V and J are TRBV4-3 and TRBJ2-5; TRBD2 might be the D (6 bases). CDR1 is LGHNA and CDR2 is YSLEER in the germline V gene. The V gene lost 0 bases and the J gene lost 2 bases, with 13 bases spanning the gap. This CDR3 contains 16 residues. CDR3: CASSQEALAVQETQYF. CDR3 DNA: TGCGCCAGCAGCCAAGAGGCGTTAGCGGTTCAAGAGACCCAGTACTTC.

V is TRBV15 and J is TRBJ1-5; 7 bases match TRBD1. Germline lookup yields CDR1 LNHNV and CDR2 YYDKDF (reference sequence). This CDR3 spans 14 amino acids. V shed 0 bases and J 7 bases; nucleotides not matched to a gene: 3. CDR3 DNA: TGTGCCACCAGCAGAGAAGGGGGCCCGCAGCCCCAGCATTTT. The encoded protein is CATSREGGPQPQHF.

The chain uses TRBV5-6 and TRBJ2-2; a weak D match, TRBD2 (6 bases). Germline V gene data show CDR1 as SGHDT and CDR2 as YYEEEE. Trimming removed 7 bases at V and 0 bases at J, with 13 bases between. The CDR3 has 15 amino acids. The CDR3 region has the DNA TGTGCCAGCGGGGGACTGGATCCGAACACCGGGGAGCTGTTTTTT. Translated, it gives CASGGLDPNTGELFF.

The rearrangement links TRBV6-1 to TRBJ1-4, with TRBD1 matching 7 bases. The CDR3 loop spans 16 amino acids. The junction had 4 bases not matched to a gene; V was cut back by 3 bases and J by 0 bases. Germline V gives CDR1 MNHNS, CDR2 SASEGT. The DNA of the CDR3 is TGTGCCAGCAGTGACCACAGGGGTGCAACTAATGAAAAACTGTTTTTT. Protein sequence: CASSDHRGATNEKLFF.

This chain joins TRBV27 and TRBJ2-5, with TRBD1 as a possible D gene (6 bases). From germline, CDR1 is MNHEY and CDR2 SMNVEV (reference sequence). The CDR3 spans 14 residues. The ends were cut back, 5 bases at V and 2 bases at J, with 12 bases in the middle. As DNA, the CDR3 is TGTGCCAGCAGTCCGTGGGGACAACAAGAGACCCAGTACTTC. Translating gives CASSPWGQQETQYF.

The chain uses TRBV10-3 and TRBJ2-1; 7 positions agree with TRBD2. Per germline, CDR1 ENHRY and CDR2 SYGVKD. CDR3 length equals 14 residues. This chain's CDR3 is CAGLGGRSYNEQFF. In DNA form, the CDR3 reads TGTGCTGGTCTGGGAGGGAGGTCCTACAATGAGCAGTTCTTC.

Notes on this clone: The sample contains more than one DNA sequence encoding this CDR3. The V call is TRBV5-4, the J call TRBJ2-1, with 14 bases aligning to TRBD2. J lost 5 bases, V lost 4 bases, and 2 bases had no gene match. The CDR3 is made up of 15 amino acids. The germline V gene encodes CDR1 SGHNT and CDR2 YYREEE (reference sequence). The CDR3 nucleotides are TGTGCCAGCAGCCCGGGACTAGCGGGGGACAATGAGCAGTTCTTC. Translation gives CASSPGLAGDNEQFF.

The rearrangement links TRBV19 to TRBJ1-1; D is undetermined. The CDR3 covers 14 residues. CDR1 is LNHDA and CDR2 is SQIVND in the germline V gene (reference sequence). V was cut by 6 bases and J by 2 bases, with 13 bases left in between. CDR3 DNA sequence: TGTGCCAGTAGCCTGGGCCCCGGCAACACTGAAGCTTTCTTT. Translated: CASSLGPGNTEAFF.

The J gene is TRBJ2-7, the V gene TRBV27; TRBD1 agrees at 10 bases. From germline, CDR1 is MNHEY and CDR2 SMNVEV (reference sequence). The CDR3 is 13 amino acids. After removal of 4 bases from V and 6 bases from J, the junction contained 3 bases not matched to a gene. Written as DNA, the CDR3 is TGTGCCAGCAGTTCGACAGGGGGCGCCGAGCAGTACTTC. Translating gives CASSSTGGAEQYF.

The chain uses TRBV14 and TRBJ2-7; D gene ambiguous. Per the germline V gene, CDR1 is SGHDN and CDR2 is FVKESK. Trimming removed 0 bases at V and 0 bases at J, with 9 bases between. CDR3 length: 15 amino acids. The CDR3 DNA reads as TGTGCCAGCAGCCAAGATAGTGGGTTCTCCTACGAGCAGTACTTC. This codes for CASSQDSGFSYEQYF.

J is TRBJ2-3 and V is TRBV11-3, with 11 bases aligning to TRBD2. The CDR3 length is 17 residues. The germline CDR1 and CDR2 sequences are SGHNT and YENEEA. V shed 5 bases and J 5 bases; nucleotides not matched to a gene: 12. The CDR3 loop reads CASSLGLADRREDTQYF. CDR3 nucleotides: TGTGCCAGCAGCCTGGGACTAGCGGATCGGCGGGAAGATACGCAGTATTTT.

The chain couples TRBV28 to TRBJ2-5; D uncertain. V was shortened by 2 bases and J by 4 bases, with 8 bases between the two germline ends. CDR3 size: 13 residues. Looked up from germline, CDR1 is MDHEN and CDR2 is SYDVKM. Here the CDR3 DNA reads TGTGCCAGCAGTTTAGGTGGGTTAGAGACCCAGTACTTC. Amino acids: CASSLGGLETQYF.